This T cell receptor (beta chain) was found in a study of T cells after yellow fever vaccination. For the study at large: SMART-Seq v4 Ultra Low Input handled preparation of low-cell-number fractions.

The study, taken as a whole, reports: A limited proportion of clonotypes was detected within both the CD4 and CD8 compartments.

The germline V gene has CDR1 DFQATT and CDR2 SNEGSKA (reference sequence). V was cut by 5 bases and J by 6 bases, with 25 bases left in between. The CDR3 has 16 residues. Worth noting for this clonotype: What it binds is not known.

MiXCR, applied by TCRdb to the 5' RACE reads, yields one record per CDR3 protein. The sample consists of around 320,000 distinct CDR3 sequences, 7.5% to 9.5% of them appearing once. The starting material was CD4+ T cells sorted from PBMCs, obtained 5 days after the yellow fever booster vaccination. This chain uses TRBV20-1 with TRBJ2-5, with D maybe TRBD2 (6 bases). The receptor comes from a man aged 18 to 30 who received the YFV17D yellow fever vaccine. The CDR3: CSAFKTSRGDQQTQYF. As DNA, the CDR3 is TGCAGTGCTTTCAAGACTAGTAGGGGAGATCAACAGACCCAGTACTTC.